The 27 T cell receptor beta chains below were found in one sample sequenced in a study of blood T cell repertoires in COVID-19. Clones were sequenced by immunoSEQ multiplex PCR, and TCRdb holds only the in-frame ones, with some missing. This sample has tens of thousands of clones; around 90% occur once, and the top ten carry about 3%. Specimen: peripheral blood. Every receptor here comes from a woman in her 50s with active or convalescent COVID-19.

This chain joins TRBV5-6 and TRBJ1-2, with TRBD1 matching 7 bases. The CDR3 contains 12 residues. Germline V CDR1 and CDR2: SGHDT, YYEEEE. After removal of 0 bases from V and 8 bases from J, the junction contained 1 base not matched to a gene. The CDR3 region is CASSLGGGGYTF. The CDR3 nucleotides are TGTGCCAGCAGCTTGGGAGGGGGCGGCTACACCTTC.

The chain uses TRBV13 and TRBJ2-3, with D perhaps TRBD2 (6 bases). The CDR3 spans 17 residues. V dropped 5 bases and J dropped 4 bases, with 22 bases sitting between them. Germline values: CDR1 PRHDT, CDR2 FYEKMQ (reference sequence). Written as DNA, the CDR3 is TGTGCCAGCAGCCTCAAACCGGGACTCCGGGGTGCAGATACGCAGTATTTT. Its translation is CASSLKPGLRGADTQYF.

The V and J genes are TRBV19 and TRBJ1-1; D not resolved. Germline loops: CDR1 LNHDA, CDR2 SQIVND (reference sequence). V was cut by 7 bases and J by 2 bases, with 11 bases left in between. The CDR3 totals 13 residues. The CDR3 sequence is CASMNGLNTEAFF. In DNA form, the CDR3 reads TGTGCCAGTATGAACGGTCTTAACACTGAAGCTTTCTTT.

CDR3 coding DNA: TGTGCCAGTAGATCCAGCGGGACCGGGGAGCTGTTTTTT. It is translated as CASRSSGTGELFF. The rearrangement uses TRBV19 and TRBJ2-2; TRBD2 is a possible D gene (6 bases). This CDR3 has 13 residues. Trimming removed 6 bases from V and 5 bases from J, with 10 bases in between. Germline assignment: CDR1 LNHDA and CDR2 SQIVND (reference sequence). Full variable domain (missing parts from reference TRBV19 and TRBJ2-2): DGGITQSPKYLFRKEGQNVTLSCEQNLNHDAMYWYRQDPGQGLRLIYYSQIVNDFQKGDIAEGYSVSREKKESFPLTVTSAQKNPTAFYLCASRSSGTGELFFGEGSRLTVL.

This sequence joins TRBV12-3 or TRBV12-4 and TRBJ1-2, with a weak D call TRBD1 (6 bases). Trimming pared 2 bases from V and 8 bases from J, leaving 12 bases between. The CDR3 spans 13 residues. Here the CDR3 DNA reads TGTGCCAGCAGTTTAATGGGGGCGCGAGGCTACACCTTC. This encodes CASSLMGARGYTF.

The J gene is TRBJ2-7, the V gene TRBV12-3 or TRBV12-4; D remains ambiguous. V lost 4 bases and J 6 bases, leaving 13 bases between the germline ends. The CDR3 covers 13 residues. CDR3 residues: CASSWLRSPEQYF. CDR3 in DNA: TGTGCCAGCAGTTGGTTGAGGAGTCCCGAGCAGTACTTC.

The rearrangement joins TRBV7-9 to TRBJ1-2; TRBD1 matches 10 bases. J lost 6 bases, V lost 6 bases, and 16 bases had no gene match. Per germline, CDR1 SEHNR and CDR2 FQNEAQ (reference sequence). The CDR3 is made up of 17 amino acids. The CDR3 region is CASSSEDRGGRNHGYTF. For the CDR3, the DNA is TGTGCCAGCAGTTCAGAGGACAGGGGGGGCAGAAACCATGGCTACACCTTC.

This clone occurred once. The chain has TRBV24-1 and TRBJ2-1; 9 bases agree with TRBD1. Germline V gene lookup returns CDR1 KGHDR and CDR2 SFDVKD. Losses at the gene ends were 2 bases for V and 5 bases for J; bases not matched to a gene: 6. This CDR3 region has 16 residues. CDR3 nucleotide sequence: TGTGCCACCAGTGATTCCGGGACAGGGAGGAACAATGAGCAGTTCTTC. Amino acid sequence: CATSDSGTGRNNEQFF.

The rearrangement uses TRBV7-9 and TRBJ1-5, with a weak D call TRBD1 (5 bases). Looked up from germline, CDR1 is SEHNR and CDR2 is FQNEAQ (reference sequence). This CDR3 region has 13 residues. V was cut by 5 bases and J by 3 bases, with 8 bases left in between. The CDR3 loop reads CASSLQDNQPQHF. CDR3 sequence (DNA): TGTGCCAGCAGCCTACAGGACAATCAGCCCCAGCATTTT. Based on the CDR3 plus reference TRBV7-9 and TRBJ1-5, the full variable domain is DTGVSQNPRHKITKRGQNVTFRCDPISEHNRLYWYRQTLGQGPEFLTYFQNEAQLEKSRLLSDRFSAERPKGSFSTLEIQRTEQGDSAMYLCASSLQDNQPQHFGDGTRLSIL.

This clone was observed a few times. The chain carries TRBV21-1 and TRBJ2-2; the D call of TRBD2 is as the table states it, not checked on the DNA. TRBV21-1 is described as a pseudogene. This CDR3 has 17 residues. The CDR3, as DNA: TGTGCCAGCAGCAAAGGTCGCTGTCCTCGAGGCACCGGGGAGCTGTTTTTT. Its translation: CASSKGRCPRGTGELFF.

The chain recombines TRBV18 with TRBJ1-2; TRBD1 matches 8 bases. The CDR3 loop spans 16 amino acids. The V and J ends lost 3 bases and 4 bases, in that order; junction bases with no gene match: 10. Germline V CDR1 and CDR2: KGHSH, LQKENI. CDR3 nucleotide sequence: TGTGCCAGCTCACCGACAGGGGCCCTCATCGGCTATGGCTACACCTTC. It yields the protein CASSPTGALIGYGYTF.

This chain joins TRBV18 and TRBJ2-3, with 9 bases matching TRBD1. CDR3 length: 15 residues. Germline V gene data show CDR1 as KGHSH and CDR2 as LQKENI. Trimming at V came to 3 bases and at J to 5 bases, leaving 6 bases not matched to a gene. The CDR3 DNA reads TGTGCCAGCTCACCCGGGACAGGGAGTGGAGATACGCAGTATTTT. As protein: CASSPGTGSGDTQYF.

V is TRBV15 and J is TRBJ2-5; 7 bases are shared with TRBD2. Germline V gives CDR1 LNHNV, CDR2 YYDKDF (reference sequence). V lost 5 bases to trimming and J lost 4 bases; unmatched junction nucleotides: 7. There are 14 residues in the CDR3. This chain's CDR3 is CATSPRGGGETQYF. DNA of the CDR3: TGTGCCACCAGCCCCCGGGGCGGGGGAGAGACCCAGTACTTC.

The gene calls are TRBV29-1 and TRBJ1-3; no clear D. Germline lookup yields CDR1 SQVTM and CDR2 ANQGSEA. With 3 bases removed from V and 7 bases from J, the gap between germline ends came to 13 bases. This CDR3 has 13 amino acids. DNA of the CDR3: TGCAGCGTTGACCGGGATTTAGAGAACACCATATATTTT. It codes for CSVDRDLENTIYF.

V is TRBV29-1 and J is TRBJ1-1; 9 bases are shared with TRBD1. Unmatched junction bases numbered 4, after V lost 7 bases and J lost 4 bases. Germline lookup yields CDR1 SQVTM and CDR2 ANQGSEA. This CDR3 is built from 12 residues. Here the CDR3 DNA reads TGCAGCGCCTCGGACAGGGGCACTGAAGCTTTCTTT. Its protein is CSASDRGTEAFF.

In its sample, this clone was seen once. The rearrangement links TRBV19 to TRBJ2-7; the match to TRBD2 covers 9 bases. J gave up 2 bases and V 5 bases, and 10 bases lay outside the gene matches. The CDR3 spans 16 residues. Germline V lookup: CDR1 LNHDA, CDR2 SQIVND (reference sequence). CDR3 protein: CASSLLPSGGPYEQYF. The CDR3 region has the DNA TGTGCCAGTAGTTTGCTCCCCAGCGGGGGGCCCTACGAGCAGTACTTC.

The gene calls are TRBV7-2 and TRBJ1-3, with a tentative D call TRBD1 (6 bases). V was trimmed by 5 bases and J by 8 bases, leaving 19 bases between them. Germline V gives CDR1 SGHTA, CDR2 FQGNSA. The CDR3 totals 15 residues. CDR3 amino acids: CASSELQGTTDTIYF. Here the CDR3 DNA reads TGTGCCAGCAGCGAACTACAGGGTACGACGGACACCATATATTTT. Full variable domain (outside the CDR3, taken from reference TRBV7-2 and TRBJ1-3): GAGVSQSPSNKVTEKGKDVELRCDPISGHTALYWYRQSLGQGLEFLIYFQGNSAPDKSGLPSDRFSAERTGGSVSTLTIQRTQQEDSAVYLCASSELQGTTDTIYFGEGSWLTVV.

V usage is TRBV24-1 and J usage is TRBJ2-5; weak D call: TRBD2 (6 bases). Per germline, CDR1 KGHDR and CDR2 SFDVKD. The V end was cut by 6 bases, the J end by 5 bases, with 12 bases between. CDR3 length: 13 amino acids. In DNA, the CDR3 is TGTGCCACCAGTAACATCCGGGGGGAGACCCAGTACTTC. It is translated as CATSNIRGETQYF.

This rearrangement joins TRBV6-5 to TRBJ1-1, with a possible D match to TRBD1 (5 bases). This CDR3 comprises 14 residues. Germline CDR1 and CDR2: MNHEY and SVGAGI. The V and J ends lost 5 bases and 5 bases respectively, with 15 bases between them. CDR3 loop: CASSHLRGRTEAFF. The CDR3 DNA reads TGTGCCAGCAGTCACCTCCGGGGGAGGACTGAAGCTTTCTTT.

This clone was recorded a few times. J is TRBJ1-2 and V is TRBV2; 9 nucleotides match TRBD1. The junction had 9 bases not matched to a gene; V was cut back by 7 bases and J by 6 bases. CDR1 SNHLY and CDR2 FYNNEI come from the germline V gene. This CDR3 is 14 amino acids long. The CDR3 reads CASTADRGDDGYTF. Written as DNA, the CDR3 is TGTGCCAGCACCGCGGACAGGGGTGATGATGGCTACACCTTC.

The gene calls are TRBV4-3 and TRBJ1-2; 9 bases are a match to TRBD1. Losses at the gene ends were 4 bases for V and 5 bases for J; bases not matched to a gene: 11. Germline V gene lookup returns CDR1 LGHNA and CDR2 YSLEER. This CDR3 spans 16 amino acids. CDR3 region: CASSRVAGTGRYGYTF. CDR3 bases: TGCGCCAGCAGCCGAGTTGCCGGGACAGGGAGATATGGCTACACCTTC.

The chain carries TRBV6-4 and TRBJ1-1; weak D call: TRBD1 (5 bases). The CDR3 runs to 14 residues. With 3 bases removed from V and 2 bases from J, the gap between germline ends came to 10 bases. Per the germline V gene, CDR1 is MRHNA and CDR2 is SNTAGT. Here the CDR3 DNA reads TGTGCCAGCAGTGAAAACGGGGGAAACACTGAAGCTTTCTTT. Amino acids: CASSENGGNTEAFF.

This clone came up once. The chain carries TRBV6-5 and TRBJ1-2, with no clear D. CDR1 MNHEY and CDR2 SVGAGI come from the germline V gene. The CDR3 runs 12 residues. Trimming took 6 bases from V and 3 from J, leaving 8 bases between them. CDR3 loop: CASSDLDYGYTF. DNA for the CDR3: TGTGCCAGCAGCGACTTGGACTATGGCTACACCTTC.

The chain links TRBV4-3 to TRBJ1-1; no clear D. V shed 0 bases and J shed 0 bases, with 14 bases lying between them. The CDR3 covers 17 residues. CDR1 and CDR2 from the germline V gene are LGHNA and YSLEER. The CDR3 DNA is TGCGCCAGCAGCCAAGAGGGAGTTGCGGGTGTGAACACTGAAGCTTTCTTT. Translating gives CASSQEGVAGVNTEAFF.

In its sample, this clone was seen once. The V call is TRBV5-6, the J call TRBJ1-2, with a tentative D call TRBD1 (5 bases). Germline CDR1 and CDR2: SGHDT and YYEEEE. This CDR3 has 14 amino acids. Trimming pared 6 bases from V and 8 bases from J, leaving 20 bases between. The CDR3: CASITGGALRGYTF. In DNA, the CDR3 is TGTGCCAGCATCACAGGAGGGGCACTCCGGGGCTACACCTTC.

The chain couples TRBV11-2 to TRBJ2-5; weak D call: TRBD2 (5 bases). Germline V gene lookup returns CDR1 SGHAT and CDR2 FQNNGV. V was trimmed by 6 bases and J by 3 bases, leaving 14 bases between them. The CDR3 contains 14 residues. The CDR3 reads CASRPGLLEETQYF. The CDR3 coding sequence is TGTGCCAGCAGACCCGGACTGTTGGAAGAGACCCAGTACTTC.

V usage is TRBV6-5 and J usage is TRBJ2-7, with D unresolved. This CDR3 has 13 residues. The germline gives CDR1 MNHEY, CDR2 SVGAGI. With 2 bases removed from V and 5 bases from J, the gap between germline ends came to 10 bases. CDR3 sequence reads: CASSYDLLNEQYF. The CDR3, as DNA: TGTGCCAGCAGTTACGACTTGTTGAACGAGCAGTACTTC.